Listed here are 23 T cell receptor beta chains from one sample, sequenced in a study of shared clonotypes between healthy human individuals. Terminally differentiated effector memory CD45RA+ cells were left out of the naive CD8 fraction, which was CD45RO-negative and positively selected for CCR7. Profiling relied on immunoSEQ multiplex PCR, and the TCRdb table lists in-frame clones only, not all of them. The data hold about 550,000 clones, with 95% observed a single time. The sequenced sample was naive CD8+ T cells sorted from blood. Receptor source: a woman in her 30s in good health.

J is TRBJ1-4 and V is TRBV10-3; no clear D gene. V gave up 8 bases and J gave up 5 bases, with 9 bases separating them. CDR3 length: 12 amino acids. The V gene's germline CDR1 is ENHRY and CDR2 SYGVKD. For the CDR3, the DNA is TGTGCCATCGGCGACGGGAATGAAAAACTGTTTTTT. Encoded protein: CAIGDGNEKLFF.

This clone has just one count. The chain combines TRBV29-1 with TRBJ2-1, with a tentative D call TRBD1 (6 bases). The CDR3 totals 11 residues. V was shortened by 5 bases and J by 7 bases, with 9 bases between the two germline ends. In germline, CDR1 is SQVTM, CDR2 ANQGSEA. CDR3: CSVHTGNEQFF. The CDR3 region has the DNA TGCAGCGTTCATACAGGGAATGAGCAGTTCTTC.

The J gene is TRBJ2-5, the V gene TRBV19; 7 nucleotides line up with TRBD1. The trim removed 9 bases at V and 0 bases at J, leaving 4 bases unmatched. The germline V gene has CDR1 LNHDA and CDR2 SQIVND (reference sequence). The CDR3 loop spans 13 amino acids. The CDR3 loop is CASGTENQETQYF. The CDR3 DNA is TGTGCCAGCGGGACAGAGAACCAAGAGACCCAGTACTTC.

This chain joins TRBV6-5 and TRBJ2-5; D may be TRBD1 (5 bases). Germline V gene data show CDR1 as MNHEY and CDR2 as SVGAGI. Deletions cut 5 bases from V and 5 bases from J, with 15 bases between. The CDR3 consists of 14 residues. CDR3 sequence (DNA): TGTGCCAGCAGTACACACAGGCCGCCGGAGACCCAGTACTTC. As protein: CASSTHRPPETQYF.

This sequence joins TRBV23-1 and TRBJ2-4; D is unclear. Being an ORF, TRBV23-1 has a function that is uncertain. Trimming shortened V by 6 bases and J by 0 bases, and 12 bases separated the two germline ends. The CDR3 spans 15 residues. The CDR3 nucleotides are TGCGCCAGCAGCCCCCATCTGGAAGCCAAAAACATTCAGTACTTC. Translated, it gives CASSPHLEAKNIQYF.

The chain recombines TRBV2 with TRBJ2-7; D gene ambiguous. The CDR3 covers 13 residues. Germline-derived CDR1 and CDR2 are SNHLY and FYNNEI. V was clipped by 6 bases and J by 2 bases, with 11 bases between them. The CDR3 region has the DNA TGTGCCAGCAGACACTCCAGCACCTACGAGCAGTACTTC. Translation: CASRHSSTYEQYF.

The rearrangement joins TRBV4-1 to TRBJ2-7; 8 bases fit TRBD2. V was clipped by 3 bases and J by 3 bases; unmatched bases: 4. Looked up from germline, CDR1 is MGHRA and CDR2 is YSYEKL. The CDR3 is made up of 14 amino acids. This CDR3 is CASSQGLGNYEQYF. The CDR3 DNA reads as TGCGCCAGCAGCCAGGGACTAGGAAACTACGAGCAGTACTTC.

CDR3 coding DNA: TGTGCCAGCAGCTTATCTCTAGCGGGGAACAATGAGCAGTTCTTC. Translation: CASSLSLAGNNEQFF. The chain links TRBV7-6 to TRBJ2-1, with 9 bases identical to TRBD2. Unmatched junction bases numbered 4, after V lost 2 bases and J lost 5 bases. The length of the CDR3 is 15 residues. The V gene's germline CDR1 is SGHVS and CDR2 FNYEAQ.

The V gene is TRBV28, the J gene TRBJ2-3; D uncertain. V was trimmed by 3 bases and J by 9 bases, leaving 13 bases between them. CDR3 length: 13 amino acids. Germline-derived CDR1 and CDR2 are MDHEN and SYDVKM. The CDR3 DNA is TGTGCCAGCAGTTTTACCCTTGGGCCAACGCAGTATTTT. This translates into CASSFTLGPTQYF.

The chain employs TRBV28 and TRBJ1-1; D is perhaps TRBD1 (5 bases). CDR3 length: 17 residues. Trimming cost V 6 bases and J 5 bases, with 25 bases left between them. Looked up from germline, CDR1 is MDHEN and CDR2 is SYDVKM. The CDR3 sequence: CASSPDRIFGEWTEAFF. CDR3 sequence (DNA): TGTGCCAGCAGCCCCGACAGAATTTTTGGGGAGTGGACTGAAGCTTTCTTT.

The rearrangement uses TRBV29-1 and TRBJ2-5, with TRBD2 matching 10 bases. Germline V gene lookup returns CDR1 SQVTM and CDR2 ANQGSEA. The CDR3 runs to 14 residues. Germline trimming cut 0 bases from V and 7 bases from J; bases unmatched to any gene: 5. The CDR3 DNA reads as TGCAGCGTTGAAGACCTAGCGGGAGACGGGACCCAGTACTTC. This encodes CSVEDLAGDGTQYF.

The V call is TRBV7-3, the J call TRBJ2-7; 7 nucleotides align to TRBD2. Germline values: CDR1 SGHTA, CDR2 FQGTGA. This CDR3 has 15 residues. After removal of 1 base from V and 2 bases from J, the junction contained 5 bases not matched to a gene. The CDR3 sequence: CASSLMASGAYEQYF. For the CDR3, the DNA is TGTGCCAGCAGCTTAATGGCTAGCGGAGCCTACGAGCAGTACTTC. The variable domain in full, with the rest retrieved from reference TRBV7-3 and TRBJ2-7, is GAGVSQTPSNKVTEKGKYVELRCDPISGHTALYWYRQSLGQGPEFLIYFQGTGAADDSGLPNDRFFAVRPEGSVSTLKIQRTERGDSAVYLCASSLMASGAYEQYFGPGTRLTVT.

This chain uses TRBV9 with TRBJ2-1, with TRBD2 matching over 10 bases. Trimming cost V 4 bases and J 4 bases; bases outside gene matches: 14. Germline loops: CDR1 SGDLS, CDR2 YYNGEE. The CDR3 totals 18 residues. CDR3 residues: CASSTTREEREGYNEQFF. DNA for the CDR3: TGTGCCAGCAGCACCACCCGTGAGGAGCGGGAGGGTTACAATGAGCAGTTCTTC.

The gene calls are TRBV5-1 and TRBJ2-2; D gene ambiguous. V lost 3 bases and J lost 4, with 13 bases in between. This CDR3 spans 15 amino acids. The germline V gene has CDR1 SGHRS and CDR2 YFSETQ. DNA for the CDR3: TGCGCCAGCAGCTATGAGCTCGCGTTCACCGGGGAGCTGTTTTTT. Translating it yields CASSYELAFTGELFF.

V gene TRBV28 combines with J gene TRBJ1-2; a possible D gene is TRBD1 (6 bases). Looked up from germline, CDR1 is MDHEN and CDR2 is SYDVKM. This CDR3 is built from 16 residues. Deletions cut 6 bases from V and 5 bases from J, with 22 bases between. In nucleotides, the CDR3 is TGTGCCAGCAGACCCAGAGGGGGGTGGGGAGAGTATGGCTACACCTTC. The encoded protein is CASRPRGGWGEYGYTF.

This chain uses TRBV10-3 with TRBJ2-5, with unresolved D. Trimming pared 2 bases from V and 4 bases from J, leaving 8 bases between. The CDR3 runs to 13 residues. Germline V lookup: CDR1 ENHRY, CDR2 SYGVKD. CDR3 nucleotides: TGTGCCATCAGTGAGGACTCCCCAGAGACCCAGTACTTC. Residues: CAISEDSPETQYF.

The genes are TRBV13 and TRBJ1-1; the D is unclear. This CDR3 comprises 13 residues. V dropped 3 bases and J dropped 1 base, with 6 bases sitting between them. Germline loops: CDR1 PRHDT, CDR2 FYEKMQ (reference sequence). The CDR3 nucleotides are TGTGCCAGCAGCTTTACAGCGAACACTGAAGCTTTCTTT. It codes for CASSFTANTEAFF.

This clone was seen a single time. This sequence joins TRBV5-6 and TRBJ1-2; tentatively, D is TRBD1 (6 bases). The germline V and J ends were trimmed by 2 bases and 5 bases, with 13 bases remaining between them. Germline loops: CDR1 SGHDT, CDR2 YYEEEE. The CDR3 covers 14 residues. The CDR3 DNA is TGTGCCAGCAGCTTAGGGAGGGGGGATTATGGCTACACCTTC. It is translated as CASSLGRGDYGYTF.

The chain is built from TRBV4-1 and TRBJ1-1, with D uncertain. Trimming pared 1 base from V and 4 bases from J, leaving 16 bases between. From germline, CDR1 is MGHRA and CDR2 YSYEKL. CDR3 length: 16 residues. Here the CDR3 reads CASSQGLAAARTEAFF. CDR3 coding DNA: TGCGCCAGCAGCCAAGGACTGGCCGCCGCCCGCACTGAAGCTTTCTTT.

The chain is built from TRBV7-8 and TRBJ2-5; 7 nucleotides match TRBD2. CDR3 length: 14 residues. Losses at the gene ends were 5 bases for V and 3 bases for J; bases not matched to a gene: 6. Germline values: CDR1 SGHVS, CDR2 FQNEAQ. The CDR3 coding sequence is TGTGCCAGCAGCCTGTTGGCGGGAGAAGAGACCCAGTACTTC. Translation gives CASSLLAGEETQYF.

On this clone itself: Other DNA sequences in this sample translate to the same CDR3. The chain is built from TRBV11-2 and TRBJ1-1; D gene unclear. The germline V gene has CDR1 SGHAT and CDR2 FQNNGV. Trimming pared 2 bases from V and 2 bases from J, leaving 6 bases between. CDR3 length: 13 amino acids. CDR3 residues: CASSLNSNTEAFF. The DNA for the CDR3 is TGTGCCAGCAGCTTAAACAGCAACACTGAAGCTTTCTTT.

On this clone itself: The same CDR3 can be traced to other DNA sequences in this sample. This chain uses TRBV6-6 with TRBJ2-1; D unresolved. Germline V lookup: CDR1 MNHNY, CDR2 SVGAGI (reference sequence). With 0 bases removed from V and 7 bases from J, the gap between germline ends came to 7 bases. CDR3 size: 13 residues. This CDR3 reads CASSYSRGNEQFF. The DNA for the CDR3 is TGTGCCAGCAGTTACTCGCGTGGGAATGAGCAGTTCTTC.

The rearrangement joins TRBV9 to TRBJ2-7, with TRBD1 as a possible D gene (5 bases). Trimming removed 3 bases from V and 5 bases from J, with 15 bases in between. The CDR3 runs 14 residues. Germline CDR1 and CDR2: SGDLS and YYNGEE. The CDR3, as DNA: TGTGCCAGCAGCGGAAGGGGTAGTACGAACGAGCAGTACTTC. Its protein is CASSGRGSTNEQYF. The entire variable domain, with the rest obtained from reference TRBV9 and TRBJ2-7, is as follows: DSGVTQTPKHLITATGQRVTLRCSPRSGDLSVYWYQQSLDQGLQFLIQYYNGEERAKGNILERFSAQQFPDLHSELNLSSLELGDSALYFCASSGRGSTNEQYFGPGTRLTVT.